These 29 T cell receptor beta chains were all obtained from the same sample, sequenced in a study of blood T cell repertoires in COVID-19. Data came from immunoSEQ multiplex PCR; TCRdb stores just in-frame clones and leaves some out. The sample includes roughly 150,000 clones, approximately 87% of them seen just once. Sequencing used peripheral blood. The receptors derive from a woman aged 70-85 years with COVID-19, enrolled during active disease.

This clone was detected a few times. V usage is TRBV7-2 and J usage is TRBJ1-2; the D is unclear. V dropped 5 bases and J dropped 2 bases, with 12 bases sitting between them. Germline CDR1 SGHTA, CDR2 FQGNSA. The CDR3 has 14 amino acids. The CDR3 coding sequence is TGTGCCAGCAGCCTGGAGGCTGTGAACTATGGCTACACCTTC. Translating it yields CASSLEAVNYGYTF.

The chain employs TRBV6-1 and TRBJ2-3; TRBD2 agrees at 8 bases. J lost 0 bases, V lost 3 bases, and 11 bases had no gene match. The CDR3 sequence is 18 residues long. CDR1 and CDR2 (germline): MNHNS, SASEGT. The CDR3 spells CASSDLRGAARSTDTQYF. Written as DNA, the CDR3 is TGTGCCAGCAGTGATTTGCGGGGGGCCGCCCGGAGCACAGATACGCAGTATTTT.

This chain links TRBV24-1 with TRBJ2-5, with D possibly matching TRBD1 (6 bases). Germline V gives CDR1 KGHDR, CDR2 SFDVKD. CDR3 size: 13 residues. V was trimmed by 5 bases and J by 4 bases, leaving 10 bases between them. The CDR3 DNA reads as TGTGCCACCAGTGGGGCAGGGGTAGAGACCCAGTACTTC. This codes for CATSGAGVETQYF.

CDR3: CASSLRAGRTDTQYF. The CDR3 DNA follows: TGCGCCAGCAGCTTGAGGGCAGGGCGCACAGATACGCAGTATTTT. The V and J genes are TRBV5-1 and TRBJ2-3; TRBD1 might be the D (5 bases). The CDR3 has 15 amino acids. Trimming cost V 1 base and J 1 base, with 10 bases left between them. The germline CDR1 and CDR2 sequences are SGHRS and YFSETQ.

This clone has only one observation. The CDR3 DNA is TGTGCCAGCAGTGAAGCCTTCAGGGTTACGAACACTGAAGCTTTCTTT. Residues: CASSEAFRVTNTEAFF. The rearrangement uses TRBV2 and TRBJ1-1, with D possibly being TRBD1 (5 bases). The CDR3 spans 16 residues. Per germline, CDR1 SNHLY and CDR2 FYNNEI. V was pared by 0 bases and J by 1 base, with 12 bases between.

This clone has only one observation. V gene TRBV15 combines with J gene TRBJ2-1; 7 bases map to TRBD2. Germline V lookup: CDR1 LNHNV, CDR2 YYDKDF (reference sequence). The V gene end was trimmed by 0 bases and the J gene end by 7 bases; junction bases not matched to a gene: 6. The CDR3 is made up of 15 amino acids. The CDR3 loop is CATSRDPRGGNEQFF. The CDR3 coding sequence is TGTGCCACCAGCAGAGATCCCCGGGGAGGGAATGAGCAGTTCTTC. The whole variable domain, filled in from reference TRBV15 and TRBJ2-1, reads DAMVIQNPRYQVTQFGKPVTLSCSQTLNHNVMYWYQQKSSQAPKLLFHYYDKDFNNEADTPDNFQSRRPNTSFCFLDIRSPGLGDTAMYLCATSRDPRGGNEQFFGPGTRLTVL.

This rearrangement joins TRBV28 to TRBJ2-7; 10 bases map to TRBD2. The CDR3 contains 14 residues. Germline loops: CDR1 MDHEN, CDR2 SYDVKM. J was trimmed by 4 bases and V by 5 bases; bases with no gene match: 5. The CDR3 DNA follows: TGTGCCAGCAGTGAAGCGGGGGGGCTGTACGAGCAGTACTTC. This gives the protein CASSEAGGLYEQYF.

This chain links TRBV7-9 with TRBJ1-2, with D unresolved. Germline CDR1 SEHNR, CDR2 FQNEAQ (reference sequence). The CDR3 sequence is 13 residues long. The V end was cut by 1 base, the J end by 5 bases, with 8 bases between. The CDR3 nucleotides are TGTGCCAGCAGCTTAGGAGCCGAGTATGGCTACACCTTC. Protein sequence: CASSLGAEYGYTF.

The chain carries TRBV6-5 and TRBJ1-2, with 9 bases that match TRBD1. The CDR3 runs to 14 residues. Germline lookup yields CDR1 MNHEY and CDR2 SVGAGI. Losses at the gene ends were 5 bases for V and 5 bases for J; bases not matched to a gene: 6. In nucleotides, the CDR3 is TGTGCCAGCAGTCCGGACAGGGGACCTTATGGCTACACCTTC. Residues: CASSPDRGPYGYTF.

A few counts support this clone. Here the CDR3 DNA reads TGTGCCAGCAGCGTAGACCCCGGGGGACAGGGGTTTGGTTCACCCCTCCACTTT. Protein: CASSVDPGGQGFGSPLHF. V usage is TRBV9 and J usage is TRBJ1-6, with TRBD1 identical over 10 bases. This CDR3 is 18 amino acids long. The ends lost 0 bases at V and 9 bases at J; junction bases unmatched: 12. Germline CDR1 SGDLS, CDR2 YYNGEE.

The chain uses TRBV6-5 and TRBJ1-2; 11 bases agree with TRBD1. This CDR3 region has 13 residues. The V gene end was trimmed by 6 bases and the J gene end by 8 bases; junction bases not matched to a gene: 5. Germline V CDR1 and CDR2: MNHEY, SVGAGI. CDR3 residues: CASSRDRGKGYTF. As DNA, the CDR3 is TGTGCCAGCAGCCGGGACAGGGGGAAGGGCTACACCTTC.

The chain employs TRBV6-5 and TRBJ2-1; TRBD1 matches at 9 bases. V trimming: 6 bases; J trimming: 6 bases; junction bases outside the gene matches: 6. CDR1 is MNHEY, CDR2 SVGAGI, per germline. The CDR3 is 14 residues long. In DNA, the CDR3 is TGTGCCAGCAGGCCGGGACAGGGCTTCAATGAGCAGTTCTTC. It codes for CASRPGQGFNEQFF.

This chain uses TRBV28 with TRBJ1-4; D is ambiguous. This CDR3 is 14 amino acids long. The germline V and J ends were trimmed by 3 bases and 5 bases, with 10 bases remaining between them. Germline V gene sequence: CDR1 MDHEN, CDR2 SYDVKM. For the CDR3, the DNA is TGTGCCAGCAGTTTCACGGCAGCGAATGAAAAACTGTTTTTT. Translation gives CASSFTAANEKLFF.

J is TRBJ2-7 and V is TRBV6-2 or TRBV6-3; a possible D gene is TRBD2 (7 bases). The V end was cut by 3 bases, the J end by 5 bases, with 14 bases between. The CDR3 contains 14 residues. CDR1 and CDR2 from the germline V gene are MNHEY and SVGEGT. CDR3 loop: CASSYWRGLDEQYF. CDR3 nucleotide sequence: TGTGCCAGCAGTTATTGGCGGGGGCTGGACGAGCAGTACTTC.

The rearrangement joins TRBV30 to TRBJ1-2; 7 bases line up with TRBD1. The CDR3 covers 15 residues. V shed 1 base and J 2 bases; nucleotides not matched to a gene: 7. Germline V CDR1 and CDR2: GTSNPN, SVGIG (reference sequence). CDR3 residues: CAWSGLTGYNYGYTF. In DNA form, the CDR3 reads TGTGCCTGGAGTGGACTGACAGGGTACAACTATGGCTACACCTTC. Using reference TRBV30 and TRBJ1-2 for the parts outside the CDR3, the full variable domain is SQTIHQWPATLVQPVGSPLSLECTVEGTSNPNLYWYRQAAGRGLQLLFYSVGIGQISSEVPQNLSASRPQDRQFILSSKKLLLSDSGFYLCAWSGLTGYNYGYTFGSGTRLTVV.

On this clone itself: No DNA is shown, since the ends of the CDR3 on it are uncertain; the CDR3 is the one TCRdb lists. V is TRBV15 and J is TRBJ1-5. Germline CDR1 and CDR2: LNHNV and YYDKDF (reference sequence). The CDR3 totals 14 residues, both ends included. CDR3 protein: CATSRAVTGLRQHF.

The chain employs TRBV6-2 or TRBV6-3 and TRBJ2-3; 8 bases are a match to TRBD2. Germline V gene data show CDR1 as MNHEY and CDR2 as SVGEGT. V was clipped by 2 bases and J by 4 bases; unmatched bases: 8. The CDR3 sequence is 16 residues long. The CDR3, as DNA: TGTGCCAGCAGTTACGGATGGCGGGGGGCCGCAGATACGCAGTATTTT. This codes for CASSYGWRGAADTQYF.

The V and J genes are TRBV5-1 and TRBJ2-3, with unresolved D. V shed 2 bases and J shed 4 bases, with 14 bases lying between them. The CDR3 has 15 amino acids. CDR1 and CDR2 from the germline V gene are SGHRS and YFSETQ. The CDR3 DNA follows: TGCGCCAGCAGCTTTCGCCGCCCCGTAGCAGATACGCAGTATTTT. Translation: CASSFRRPVADTQYF.

The V gene is TRBV24-1, the J gene TRBJ2-1; 10 bases line up with TRBD1. The germline V gene has CDR1 KGHDR and CDR2 SFDVKD. J gave up 6 bases and V 3 bases, and 7 bases lay outside the gene matches. This CDR3 region has 16 residues. CDR3 DNA: TGTGCCACCAGTGATATGGGACAGGGGAGCGTCAATGAGCAGTTCTTC. Protein product: CATSDMGQGSVNEQFF.

V and J are TRBV3-1 (or the pseudogene TRBV3-2) and TRBJ1-2, with TRBD1 identical over 8 bases. The CDR3 contains 15 residues. Germline-derived CDR1 and CDR2 are LGHDT and YNNKEL (reference sequence). The V gene end was trimmed by 0 bases and the J gene end by 6 bases; junction bases not matched to a gene: 6. The CDR3 bases are TGTGCCAGCAGCCAAGACCCCCAGGGGGCCAATGGCTACACCTTC. This codes for CASSQDPQGANGYTF.

The chain links TRBV15 to TRBJ1-4; 9 bases align to TRBD1. Germline V gives CDR1 LNHNV, CDR2 YYDKDF (reference sequence). V trimming: 3 bases; J trimming: 7 bases; junction bases outside the gene matches: 6. The CDR3 covers 15 residues. Here the CDR3 DNA reads TGTGCCACCAGCAGCTTTGACAGGGGGGTTGAAAAACTGTTTTTT. As protein: CATSSFDRGVEKLFF.

The CDR3 spells CASRRDLNTGELFF. CDR3 sequence (DNA): TGTGCCAGCAGGAGGGACTTGAACACCGGGGAGCTGTTTTTT. The chain employs TRBV5-5 and TRBJ2-2; D perhaps matches TRBD2 (6 bases). This CDR3 is 14 amino acids long. Germline lookup yields CDR1 SGHKS and CDR2 YYEKEE (reference sequence). V lost 5 bases, J lost 1 base, and 9 bases lay in between.

The V gene is TRBV28, the J gene TRBJ1-1; no clear D gene. The CDR3 is made up of 14 amino acids. CDR1 is MDHEN, CDR2 SYDVKM, per germline. V was shortened by 5 bases and J by 0 bases, with 10 bases between the two germline ends. The chain's CDR3 is CASSRYALNTEAFF. CDR3 nucleotides: TGTGCCAGCAGTCGCTATGCCCTGAACACTGAAGCTTTCTTT.

The rearrangement uses TRBV18 and TRBJ2-7; no reliable D call. The ends were cut back, 3 bases at V and 2 bases at J, with 5 bases in the middle. The length of the CDR3 is 12 residues. Germline values: CDR1 KGHSH, CDR2 LQKENI. The CDR3 coding sequence is TGTGCCAGCTCACCTCAGACCTACGAGCAGTACTTC. It translates to CASSPQTYEQYF.

This CDR3 is CASSYGQNQPQHF. The CDR3 DNA follows: TGTGCCAGCAGTTATGGGCAGAATCAGCCCCAGCATTTT. This sequence joins TRBV12-3 or TRBV12-4 and TRBJ1-5, with D uncertain. The CDR3 totals 13 residues. V lost 4 bases and J 4 bases, leaving 8 bases between the germline ends.

The J gene is TRBJ2-1, the V gene TRBV12-3 or TRBV12-4; D uncertain. Trimming cost V 5 bases and J 7 bases, with 6 bases left between them. The CDR3 loop spans 11 amino acids. The DNA for the CDR3 is TGTGCCAGCAGTCATCAGAATGAGCAGTTCTTC. Its protein product is CASSHQNEQFF.

V usage is TRBV11-2 and J usage is TRBJ1-1, with D possibly being TRBD1 (5 bases). V lost 6 bases and J 4 bases, leaving 18 bases between the germline ends. The CDR3 has 15 residues. The germline V gene has CDR1 SGHAT and CDR2 FQNNGV. CDR3 sequence: CASRLVRGTGTEAFF. CDR3 DNA: TGTGCCAGCAGGTTGGTACGGGGGACGGGCACTGAAGCTTTCTTT.

The chain joins TRBV7-8 to TRBJ1-5; tentative D call: TRBD1 (6 bases). The CDR3 totals 18 residues. From germline, CDR1 is SGHVS and CDR2 FQNEAQ. Trimming removed 1 base from V and 1 base from J, with 17 bases in between. This chain's CDR3 is CASSLGPRDTISNQPQHF. The DNA for the CDR3 is TGTGCCAGCAGCTTAGGGCCACGGGACACCATCAGCAATCAGCCCCAGCATTTT.

The rearrangement joins TRBV18 to TRBJ1-1; TRBD1 might be the D (5 bases). Germline lookup yields CDR1 KGHSH and CDR2 LQKENI. Trimming shortened V by 0 bases and J by 7 bases, and 12 bases separated the two germline ends. There are 14 residues in the CDR3. For the CDR3, the DNA is TGTGCCAGCTCACCACCGGCAGGGAACCTTGAAGCTTTCTTT. Protein product: CASSPPAGNLEAFF.